These T cell receptor beta chains were read from a single sample in a study of T-cell memory formation after mild COVID-19. MiXCR, applied by TCRdb to the 5' RACE reads, yields one record per CDR3 protein. The profile shows 250,000 to 350,000 distinct CDR3 sequences, roughly 16% of them singletons. The sample was PBMCs or a T cell subset sorted from them (not recorded which). The receptors come from a man between 18 and 35 years old who had mild COVID-19 (a few samples of this study predate the infection). Cell type and time point are not known. Each CDR3 is given with its conserved first and last residue. Each record gives: clone size, J gene, D gene, V gene, CDR3 DNA, CDR3 protein. The D gene is left open where the match is weak. Part of the rows lack a size; the others show once, few, many or a class for expanded clones.

many TRBJ1-1 TRBD1 TRBV5-1 TGCGCCAGCAGCTTGCCGGACAGGCTTAACACTGAAGCTTTCTTT CASSLPDRLNTEAFF
few TRBJ1-2 . TRBV6-6 TGTGCCAGCCGAGGGGGGGACTATGGCTACACCTTC CASRGGDYGYTF
. TRBJ2-3 . TRBV7-2 TGTGCCAGCAGCTTAGTACGGCTGGCAGATACGCAGTATTTT CASSLVRLADTQYF
. TRBJ2-7 . TRBV2 TGTGCCAGCAGTGCGGGACCACGGTACTCCTACGAGCAGTACTTC CASSAGPRYSYEQYF
few TRBJ2-1 TRBD2 TRBV7-3 TGTGCCAGCAGCTTAGGGACTAGCGTATACAATGAGCAGTTCTTC CASSLGTSVYNEQFF
. TRBJ2-7 . TRBV7-9 TGTGCCAGCAGCTTCATCGCTAATCCCTACGAGCAGTACTTC CASSFIANPYEQYF
few TRBJ1-1 TRBD1 TRBV7-3 TGTGCCAGCAGCATGACAGGGGGCGGTGAAGCTTTCTTT CASSMTGGGEAFF
few TRBJ2-3 . TRBV6-6 TGTGCCAGCAGTTACTCCACCACGGGGGATACGCAGTATTTT CASSYSTTGDTQYF
few TRBJ2-7 . TRBV27 TGTGCCATCGCTAAAAGCCGGACAGAGCCCTACGAGCAGTACTTC CAIAKSRTEPYEQYF
. TRBJ2-1 . TRBV24-1 TGTGCCACCAGTAAACCCGGACTGCCGAGCTCCTACAATGAGCAGTTCTTC CATSKPGLPSSYNEQFF
. TRBJ2-1 . TRBV9 TGTGCCAGCAGCCCTGACCCGTCCGCTCCTCCATACAATGAGCAGTTCTTC CASSPDPSAPPYNEQFF
few TRBJ2-3 . TRBV6-2/TRBV6-3 TGTGCCAGCACCCAGAGGGGACCGAGGACGCAGTATTTT CASTQRGPRTQYF
. TRBJ1-5 . TRBV15 TGTGCCACCAGCCCCCAGGACCAGCCCCAGCATTTT CATSPQDQPQHF
. TRBJ2-3 . TRBV12-3/TRBV12-4 TGTGCCAGCAGTTTAATGCGAGGTGCAGATACGCAGTATTTT CASSLMRGADTQYF
. TRBJ2-3 . TRBV2 TGTGCCAGCCTGAGGTGGGCCTGGCAGTATTTT CASLRWAWQYF
many TRBJ2-5 . TRBV5-1 TGCGCCAGCAGCTTGGATGACAGAGCCTACCAAGAGACCCAGTACTTC CASSLDDRAYQETQYF
few TRBJ1-4 TRBD1 TRBV7-9 TGTGCCAGCAGCTCCCACAGGGGCCACCCTGCAACTAATGAAAAACTGTTTTTT CASSSHRGHPATNEKLFF
few TRBJ1-5 . TRBV18 TGTGCCAGCTCTCGGGACGGACCCCAGCATTTT CASSRDGPQHF
. TRBJ2-3 . TRBV27 TGTGCCAGCAGTCCCACCCACCCAGATACGCAGTATTTT CASSPTHPDTQYF
. TRBJ2-4 . TRBV2 TGTGCCAGCAGTGAGGTGACGGGAGCCAGAAACATTCAGTACTTC CASSEVTGARNIQYF
few TRBJ2-7 TRBD1 TRBV6-5 TGTGCCAGCAGTTCGGGACAGGCACAGGGGCAGTACTTC CASSSGQAQGQYF
few TRBJ2-1 TRBD2 TRBV18 TGTGCCAGCTCACCGCGGACTAGCGGGGGGGCCCATGAGCAGTTCTTC CASSPRTSGGAHEQFF
few TRBJ1-1 . TRBV6-2/TRBV6-3 TGTGCCAGCAGCTATGGGATGAACACTGAAGCTTTCTTT CASSYGMNTEAFF
. TRBJ1-1 . TRBV7-9 TGTGCCAGCAGCCCCTGGGCTGAAGCTTTCTTT CASSPWAEAFF
few TRBJ1-6 TRBD1 TRBV18 TGTGCCAGCTCACCGAGTGGGCAGGGGGGTTCTCCCCTCCACTTT CASSPSGQGGSPLHF
many TRBJ2-7 . TRBV5-1 TGCGCCAGCAGCTTGGACGGGGCCTACGAGCAGTACTTC CASSLDGAYEQYF
. TRBJ1-2 . TRBV6-2/TRBV6-3 TGTGCCAGCAGTTACTCGCCAGGGGTTGGCTACACCTTC CASSYSPGVGYTF
. TRBJ1-2 TRBD1 TRBV7-9 TGTGCCAGCAGCTTAGAGGGGGCGCACGGCTACACCTTC CASSLEGAHGYTF
. TRBJ2-6 . TRBV29-1 TGCAGCGTTGGGAGGCCCGGGGCCAACGTCCTGACTTTC CSVGRPGANVLTF
few TRBJ2-5 . TRBV7-3 TGTGCCAGCAGCTCAGGGGGGAGGGGGACCCAGTACTTC CASSSGGRGTQYF
. TRBJ2-2 TRBD2 TRBV5-1 TGCGCCAGCAGCACGACTAGCAACACCGGGGAGCTGTTTTTT CASSTTSNTGELFF
few TRBJ2-3 . TRBV15 TGTGCCACCAGCAGAGATTCGGTGGATACGCAGTATTTT CATSRDSVDTQYF
. TRBJ2-3 TRBD2 TRBV7-3 TGTGCCAGCAGCTTAAAGCGGGGCCCCACAGATACGCAGTATTTT CASSLKRGPTDTQYF
many TRBJ2-7 TRBD2 TRBV5-1 TGCGCCAGCAGTACCGAGCGGGGAGACGAGCAGTACTTC CASSTERGDEQYF
many TRBJ2-5 TRBD1 TRBV4-3 TGCGCCAGCAGCCAAGAGTTTCTGGGACAGGAGACCCAGTACTTC CASSQEFLGQETQYF
few TRBJ2-3 TRBD2 TRBV4-3 TGCGCCAGCAGCCAAGAATCGAGCGGGGGGAAGTCATTTAGGCCCAGCACAGATACGCAGTATTTT CASSQESSGGKSFRPSTDTQYF
. TRBJ2-2 . TRBV10-1 TGCGCCAGCAGTGAGTCTGTTTTGAACACCGGGGAGCTGTTTTTT CASSESVLNTGELFF
few TRBJ1-1 . TRBV12-3/TRBV12-4 TGTGCCAGCAGTTCCACGGTTGGCACTGAAGCTTTCTTT CASSSTVGTEAFF
. TRBJ1-3 . TRBV29-1 TGCAGCGTTCAATCTACAGGGACCTCTGGAAACACCATATATTTT CSVQSTGTSGNTIYF
. TRBJ2-7 . TRBV7-8 TGTGCCAGCAGCCAAAACGTAAAAATCTCCCCCTACGAGCAGTACTTC CASSQNVKISPYEQYF
. TRBJ1-1 . TRBV7-3 TGTGCCAGCAGCCCCTTAGGGGCCACTGAAGCTTTCTTT CASSPLGATEAFF
few TRBJ2-5 TRBD1 TRBV5-5 TGTGCCAGCAGCCAGGGGGCGAGACTGGGAGACTTC CASSQGARLGDF
. TRBJ1-5 . TRBV27 TGTGCCAGCAGTTTAAGTGCCGGTATTCAGCCCCAGCATTTT CASSLSAGIQPQHF
few TRBJ2-5 TRBD1 TRBV12-3/TRBV12-4 TGTGCCAGCAGTCGAACAGGGGGCTTGGAGACCCAGTACTTC CASSRTGGLETQYF
few TRBJ2-5 . TRBV7-2 TGTGCCAGCAGCTCCCCCCAGGGGGAGACCCAGTACTTC CASSSPQGETQYF
. TRBJ2-5 . TRBV20-1 TGCAGTGCTAGAGATGGGCGGGTGGAAATCCAAGAGACCCAGTACTTC CSARDGRVEIQETQYF
few TRBJ1-6 . TRBV6-5 TGTGCCAGCAGTTACCCAGGGTCACCCCTCCACTTT CASSYPGSPLHF
. TRBJ2-1 . TRBV14 TGTGCCAGCAGCGGGCGGGTTGTCTACAATGAGCAGTTCTTC CASSGRVVYNEQFF
. TRBJ2-2 . TRBV12-3/TRBV12-4 TGTGCCAGCAGTTTAAGGCCCGGGGAGCTGTTTTTT CASSLRPGELFF
. TRBJ1-1 . TRBV7-2 TGTGCCAGCAGCTTACCCGGTCGGTTCGGGGCTTTCTTT CASSLPGRFGAFF
few TRBJ1-2 . TRBV20-1 TGCAGTGCCTCAAGGGTTGATTATGGCTACACCTTC CSASRVDYGYTF
few TRBJ2-3 TRBD2 TRBV10-3 TGTGCCATCAGTGGGCTAGCGGGGGTCACAGATACGCAGTATTTT CAISGLAGVTDTQYF
few TRBJ2-3 TRBD2 TRBV15 TGTGCCACCAGCAGAGAAGGTACTAGCGGAGACACAGATACGCAGTATTTT CATSREGTSGDTDTQYF